A selection of T cell receptor beta chains follows, all from one sample in a study of T-cell memory formation after mild COVID-19. Each CDR3 protein is one row after TCRdb ran MiXCR on the 5' RACE reads. The sample records around 300,000 distinct CDR3 sequences, 13% to 15% being singletons. Sequencing was performed on PBMCs or a T cell subset sorted from them (not recorded which). Receptors originate from a young man who had mild COVID-19 (a few samples of this study predate the infection). Cell type and time point are not known. Both conserved end residues are part of each CDR3. The order of the fields is D gene, clone size, CDR3 length, J gene, V gene, CDR3 protein, CDR3 DNA. The D gene is left open where the match is weak. Clone size appears in some rows only: once, few, many, or a class for an expanded clone.

TRBD1 | large | 15 | TRBJ2-7 | TRBV7-9 | CASSALDRDTYEQYF | TGTGCCAGCAGCGCACTCGACAGGGACACCTACGAGCAGTACTTC
TRBD1 | few | 16 | TRBJ2-3 | TRBV19 | CASSRRDRVPPDTQYF | TGTGCCAGTAGTAGACGGGACAGGGTCCCTCCGGATACGCAGTATTTT
NA | NA | 13 | TRBJ1-1 | TRBV7-9 | CASSYADDAEAFF | TGTGCCAGCAGCTACGCAGATGATGCTGAAGCTTTCTTT
NA | few | 14 | TRBJ2-1 | TRBV6-5 | CASSYTRAYNEQFF | TGTGCCAGCAGTTACACCAGGGCCTACAATGAGCAGTTCTTC
TRBD2 | NA | 16 | TRBJ2-7 | TRBV7-9 | CASSPGSSGGVYEQYF | TGTGCCAGCAGCCCCGGCTCTAGCGGGGGGGTCTACGAGCAGTACTTC
NA | NA | 15 | TRBJ2-3 | TRBV10-3 | CAISVWGELTDTQYF | TGTGCCATCAGTGTTTGGGGGGAGCTCACAGATACGCAGTATTTT
TRBD2 | many | 11 | TRBJ2-5 | TRBV29-1 | CSAGLEETQYF | TGCAGCGCCGGACTAGAAGAGACCCAGTACTTC
TRBD2 | NA | 13 | TRBJ2-1 | TRBV7-6 | CASRIAGGGEQFF | TGTGCCAGCAGAATCGCGGGGGGCGGTGAGCAGTTCTTC
TRBD1 | NA | 16 | TRBJ2-6 | TRBV6-2/TRBV6-3 | CASNGDRAPGANVLTF | TGTGCCAGCAATGGGGACAGGGCGCCGGGGGCCAACGTCCTGACTTTC
NA | few | 13 | TRBJ2-5 | TRBV11-2 | CASSFVYPETQYF | TGTGCCAGCAGCTTCGTTTACCCCGAGACCCAGTACTTC
NA | NA | 16 | TRBJ2-1 | TRBV28 | CASKERGRVWGNEQFF | TGTGCCAGCAAGGAACGCGGTAGGGTTTGGGGCAATGAGCAGTTCTTC
TRBD1 | few | 16 | TRBJ1-1 | TRBV3-1 | CASSRAGQGRGAEAFF | TGTGCCAGCAGCCGCGCTGGACAGGGTCGGGGGGCTGAAGCTTTCTTT
TRBD2 | NA | 16 | TRBJ2-5 | TRBV12-3/TRBV12-4 | CASTSGLAGVWETQYF | TGTGCCAGCACCTCGGGACTAGCGGGGGTTTGGGAGACCCAGTACTTC
NA | NA | 18 | TRBJ2-1 | TRBV12-3/TRBV12-4 | CASSRDLLGASEDNEQFF | TGTGCCAGCAGCCGGGACCTCCTTGGGGCTAGCGAAGACAATGAGCAGTTCTTC
NA | few | 16 | TRBJ2-3 | TRBV9 | CASSVGTNQFRDTQYF | TGTGCCAGCAGCGTAGGCACTAATCAGTTTAGAGATACGCAGTATTTT
NA | NA | 12 | TRBJ2-7 | TRBV10-2 | CASSGVSVEQYF | TGCGCCAGCAGTGGGGTATCCGTCGAGCAGTACTTC
TRBD2 | NA | 14 | TRBJ2-1 | TRBV30 | CASERDSSYNEQFF | TGTGCCTCCGAGCGGGATAGCTCCTACAATGAGCAGTTCTTC
NA | NA | 16 | TRBJ2-3 | TRBV6-5 | CASRAAGGQVPDTQYF | TGTGCCAGCAGAGCCGCCGGGGGTCAGGTTCCGGATACGCAGTATTTT
TRBD1 | NA | 13 | TRBJ1-2 | TRBV20-1 | CSASDRGRGGYTF | TGCAGTGCTAGCGACAGGGGGCGCGGAGGCTACACCTTC
NA | NA | 14 | TRBJ2-3 | TRBV7-6 | CASSSGLGGDTQYF | TGTGCCAGCAGCTCGGGACTGGGAGGAGATACGCAGTATTTT
TRBD2 | NA | 16 | TRBJ2-2 | TRBV6-5 | CASRRITSGGHGELFF | TGTGCCAGCAGGAGGATCACTAGCGGGGGCCACGGGGAGCTGTTTTTT
NA | NA | 13 | TRBJ1-5 | TRBV20-1 | CSAREGSYQPQHF | TGCAGTGCTAGAGAGGGCAGCTATCAGCCCCAGCATTTT
TRBD1 | NA | 11 | TRBJ1-2 | TRBV28 | CAAGGSHGYTF | TGTGCAGCAGGGGGCAGCCATGGCTACACCTTC
TRBD2 | many | 13 | TRBJ2-5 | TRBV7-3 | CASSLSGSETQYF | TGTGCCAGCAGCCTTAGCGGGTCTGAGACCCAGTACTTC
NA | few | 14 | TRBJ2-2 | TRBV6-6 | CASIQGPYTGELFF | TGTGCCAGCATCCAGGGACCTTACACCGGGGAGCTGTTTTTT